This TCR beta chain was captured by sequencing in a study of human T cells and chemical hapten exposure (dated by TCRdb to 2020 to 2022). Describing the broader study: For sensitization, 2% DPC in acetone was applied to an approximately 2 cm by approximately 2 cm area of upper inner arm skin. Patient blood was sampled pre-sensitization (week 0) and at 2, 6 and about 24 weeks after DPC sensitization. This study followed changes in the peripheral blood TCR repertoire in vivo during primary and secondary sensitization of alopecia patients to the hapten diphenylcyclopropenone (DPC). The patient cohort, mostly female, included alopecia areata with under or over 50% scalp involvement, alopecia totalis and alopecia universalis. Libraries were pooled for sequencing, and per-sample TCR yields varied mainly because of small differences in library volumes within the pool. Throughout the roughly 23-week study period, patients were also given weekly therapeutic DPC doses on the scalp. About 30 alopecia patients provided blood for TCR sequencing at one to four time points (pre-sensitization, 2, 6 and 24 weeks). Patch testing on the upper back used Finn chambers containing 0.01% DPC, with scoring done after 6 days according to International Contact Dermatitis Research Group standards. Broad study findings and their caveats: Significantly more large CDR3 similarity clusters were formed by expanded TCRs than by pre-sensitization or healthy control sets, consistent with antigen-driven responses. The number of TCRs above 1 in 1000 frequency did not change with DPC sensitization; there was no evidence of global repertoire structure alterations. A positive correlation was found between the number of PT1 expanded TCRs and patch test score, with significance reached at thresholds 8, 16 and 32 but not 4. After repeated subsampling, the strength of the expansion versus patch-test correlation and the threshold at which it became significant changed. Because all patients had alopecia, a presumed autoimmune disease, the immune response of the patients might differ from that of healthy individuals.

Libraries were constructed by RACE. The instrument given in TCRdb is NextSeq 500. During library preparation, unique molecular identifiers were attached to individual cDNA molecules so that TCRs could be counted quantitatively and reproducibly. From each blood RNA sample, both TCR alpha and TCR beta chains were sequenced. Per the original workflow: The median number of TCRs per sample was approximately 98,000, ranging from roughly 23,224 to 700,000. The Decombinator software suite was used to annotate the V, J and CDR3 of the TCR reads. To make PS versus PT1 abundance plots, every sample was subsampled to the same number of TCRs (28,000). Expanded TCRs were defined as absent before sensitization and observed at least eight times at the 2-week time point. TCRdb handled the public reads itself, with Q25 trimming in fastp and clone calling in MiXCR, and kept productive beta chains. Rows with one shared CDR3 protein collapse into an entry with the most common genes and DNA. TCRdb, not the original authors, processed these V and J calls. Within this sample are some 80,000 distinct CDR3 sequences, with about 10% of them counted one time only. Approximately 4.4% of the sample is held by the ten biggest clonotypes.

The CDR3 numbers 15 residues from cysteine through phenylalanine. Only CDR3 DNA remains: 45 bases, in frame from the first base. Here V drops 0 bases and J drops 0 bases, and the junction holds 0 bases not matched to any gene. The CDR1 and CDR2 encoded by the germline V gene are MNHEY and SVGEGT. This clonotype was seen repeatedly, ten times or more. The antigen this receptor binds is unknown. The sample holds no much larger clone one base away, and base qualities are not on file. The time point label on this specimen signifies: patch test 1, 2 weeks after DPC sensitization. In the paper's terms, the treatment or condition label means: therapeutic diphenylcyclopropenone sensitization with weekly scalp DPC. At each patch-test visit, blood was drawn before the patch test was applied. Patients were considered eligible if aged 18 to 70, diagnosed with alopecia and deemed suitable for DPC therapy, and patients were excluded if pregnant. Total RNA was extracted from unfractionated whole blood that had been collected in Tempus Blood RNA tubes.

This receptor was taken from a woman in her forties or fifties with alopecia areata. Some clones in this sample may be carry-over from other donors' samples. The sequenced sample was whole blood, obtained in connection with sensitization to the hapten diphenylcyclopropenone (DPC). The chain joins TRBV6-2 or TRBV6-3 to TRBJ2-7; TRBD2 lines up with 9 middle nucleotides. The sequenced DNA is TGTGCCAGCAGTTACTCTAGCGGGAGCTCCTACGAGCAGTACTTC. Translated, this gives CASSYSSGSSYEQYF.